This T cell receptor beta chain stems from a study of liver allograft versus peripheral blood T cells. Study context: Comparing T cell receptor repertoires in transplanted livers with those in recipients' peripheral blood was part of the design. Study-wide results and limits: Liver allograft and peripheral blood T cell receptor repertoires reportedly differed.

Trimming stripped 6 bases from V and 0 bases from J, with 9 bases between. Per germline, CDR1 ENHRY and CDR2 SYGVKD. CDR3 length: 14 amino acids. This clonotype was seen at least ten times. Its target is not known. TCRdb re-analysed the reads in MiXCR, keeping a single row per CDR3 protein. The sample includes 9,500 to 12,000 distinct CDR3 sequences, roughly 23% of them seen just once. The V gene is TRBV10-3, the J gene TRBJ1-3; D remains unclear. The TCR sequence derives from a human patient who had a liver transplant. The graft donor may be the source of some T cells. The CDR3 nucleotides read TGTGCCATCAGGGGAGCGGCCTCTGGAAACACCATATATTTT. Protein product: CAIRGAASGNTIYF.